A single TCR beta chain is shown here with its context. The antigen it recognizes is unknown. Sequence at one end of the junction differs from germline and may be a read error. Coverage ceases 3 residues before the CDR3 finishes, and the germline J gene fills in the end. Every participant had a single incident cervical HPV16 infection, and prevalent HPV16 infections were excluded. Cervical HPV DNA was detected by MY09/MY11 PCR, and genotyping was performed by dot-blot hybridization. Approximately 16 mL of heparinized blood were centrifuged, and the buffy coat was split into aliquots, frozen at -30 degrees C, and then kept at -80 degrees C. QIAGEN kits were used to extract genomic DNA from buffy coat specimens. This sample was included in a study of T cells in women clearing cervical HPV infection (dated by TCRdb to 2016 to 2018). Regarding the study in general: The cases were some 26 women with histologically confirmed HPV16-related CIN3 or worse, and 2 of those women had invasive cancers. Controls were more than 20 women whose single incident HPV16 infection cleared within 12 months without precancer or cancer developing. Blood from cases was collected at the visit where the lesion was first found, while blood from controls was collected once the infection could no longer be detected. For cases, the median interval between lesion detection and blood sampling was about 150 days, with an interquartile range of roughly 90 to 200 days. Because only a few women had HLA typing data, the possibility that HLA type acted as a confounder could not be ruled out. This exploratory proof-of-principle case-control study, nested within the Guanacaste HPV Natural History Study in Costa Rica, compared TCR repertoires among women with different cervical HPV16 outcomes. Cases and controls were matched on year of sample collection and on age within five years. Median age was roughly 35 years in cases versus 38 in controls, and baseline characteristics did not differ significantly. In the parent cohort, around 9,900 women aged 18 or older were enrolled in Guanacaste, Costa Rica, during 1993 to 1994 and then followed for less than 8 years. Five blinded duplicates per group were added as quality controls, so that 60 or so samples were obtained: around 50 participants and some 10 replicates.

Paper-wide results and their limitations: By combining richness with V gene abundances, random forest classifiers separated cases from controls with an estimated AUC of roughly 0.84. Whether associations preceded infection or resulted from infection could not be shown with the cross-sectional design, and effector/memory subsets and HPV-specific T cells were not isolated. Because the number of T cells in each sample was unknown, differences in richness could reflect differing T-cell content rather than repertoire biology. Cases had lower TRBV6-7 relative abundance than controls (approximately 0.11% versus 0.16%; Bonferroni P = 0.0008). CIN3+ cases had significantly higher TCR repertoire richness than controls across sequencing depths, but evenness did not differ between the groups.

Based on the germline V gene, the CDR1 and CDR2 sequences are LGHNA and YNFKEQ. The CDR3, from cysteine to phenylalanine, totals 15 residues. Sequencing covers 36 bases of the CDR3, shown here with the frame starting at base 1. TCR beta CDR3 regions were amplified by multiplex PCR from an average of around 1,200 ng genomic DNA per sample using the immunoSEQ assay. Primer bias was corrected in the assay by using a complete synthetic TCR repertoire to establish an amplification baseline. Amplicons were sequenced on the Illumina platform. Under the source paper's analysis protocol: Sequence errors were corrected by clustering with frequency ratios and a modified nearest-neighbor algorithm, and the sequences were then analyzed in the immunoSEQ Analyzer using IMGT gene definitions. At each rarefaction depth, TCR richness and evenness were averaged across 20 rarefaction repeats, and any sample with fewer sequences than the depth was left out. V, D and J gene relative abundances were compared between groups with Wilcoxon rank sum tests, applying FDR correction. An intraclass correlation of just under 96% for TCR richness and an average of about 77% across 65 to 80 gene segments were obtained from the blinded duplicates. This is the immuneACCESS table as TCRdb keeps it, with only in-frame sequences that have V and J called. A part of the clones is gone; compared with another copy, unresolved V genes explain less than half, and the rest is unexplained. V, J and clone size were drawn from that table, and D and trimming were deduced from the DNA. The table for this sample shows about 44,000 clones. More than 1% of the sample lies in the top ten.

The material sequenced was blood buffy coat. This clonotype was sampled from a woman between 18 and 69 years old with a cervical HPV16 infection that either progressed to CIN3+ or cleared (not recorded which). The sequence is built from TRBV4-2 and TRBJ2-7; the D gene is possibly TRBD2, with 6 bases matching. CDR3 sequence: CASSLSEGPSYEQYF. The covered CDR3 bases are TGCGCCAGCAGCCTCTCGGAGGGCCCCTCCTACGAG.